A single T cell receptor beta chain is shown here with its context. Its recognized antigen is unknown. No much larger clone is present one base from it, and per-base qualities are unavailable. The sample comes from a study of blood T cell repertoires in COVID-19 (dated by TCRdb to about 2020). In terms of the full investigation: Collaborator samples came from the United States, Italy and Spain and covered acute and convalescent phases of COVID-19. The repertoires were released in a freely available public database intended as a resource for research on the immune response to SARS-CoV-2. Deeply sampled blood TCRbeta repertoires from subjects exposed to, actively infected with, or recovered from COVID-19 were included in the dataset. The prospective study material was composed of cDNA or gDNA derived from T cells, B-cell-depleted T cells, or PBMCs. HLA class I and class II types, where available, came from metadata supplied by the sample provider rather than from assay-based typing. Sample metadata almost always included a de-identified subject ID, COVID-19 status, age in years and sex. Samples were obtained from the ongoing ImmuneRACE study (first 160 participants) and from over 1,000 subjects provided by 6 global collaborators. The investigation overall reported the following: The quantity of clinical and demographic metadata differed by source and by participant and was supplied without curation.

The immunoSEQ Assay, a bias-controlled multiplex PCR, was used to amplify TCRbeta CDR3 regions from genomic DNA. As for the original processing: The number of nucleated cells in each sample was estimated from the amplification of reference gene primers within the assay. To quantify the absolute abundance of each unique TCRbeta CDR3 rearrangement, sequence reads were collapsed and filtered. For each sample, productive Simpson clonality was calculated as the square root of Simpson's diversity index over productive rearrangements. TCRdb retrieved this table from immuneACCESS and kept in-frame rearrangements only. Not all clones are present; in checked studies, unresolved V genes account for under half, and no reason is known for the remainder. V and J calls and clone size come straight from that table; D and trimming were deduced from the DNA. The sample yields a few hundred thousand clones; around 88% were counted once. 9% to 15% of the sample belongs to the ten largest clones.

Collaborating institutions collected whole blood in K2EDTA tubes following their own protocols. Collaborator samples were shipped for TCRbeta analysis as frozen whole blood, isolated PBMCs, or DNA extracted from either sample type. The CDR1 and CDR2 encoded by the germline V gene are MNHNS and SASEGT. Including cysteine and phenylalanine, the CDR3 has 16 amino acids. Only the CDR3 DNA is retained, 48 bases long and in frame from the first base. V loses 3 bases at its end and J loses 1 base; junction bases beyond the gene matches: 5. The V and J genes are TRBV6-1 and TRBJ2-2, with 7 bases aligning to TRBD2. Source material: peripheral blood. The TCR was taken from a man at least 80 years old with acute or convalescent COVID-19. The CDR3 has the sequence CASSEVAGMNTGELFF. The DNA is TGTGCCAGCAGTGAGGTAGCGGGTATGAACACCGGGGAGCTGTTTTTT.